The sample holds one count of the clone carrying this T cell receptor beta chain. Its antigen is undetermined. Trimming stripped 2 bases from V and 4 bases from J, with 12 bases between. Germline CDR1 reads SGHTA; CDR2 reads FQGTGA. This CDR3 is built from 15 residues. Here immunoSEQ multiplex PCR was the method, and the copy in TCRdb shows in-frame clones only, minus some. The data hold 90,000 to 100,000 clones, with just under 85% observed a single time. The sample is drawn from a study of OX40 agonist ivuxolimab in advanced cancers. Findings and limits, study-wide: Doses of 0.1 to 3.0 mg/kg were accompanied by clonal expansion of CD4+ and CD8+ blood T cells by week 6. CD8+ T cells (on average) carried more expanded clones than CD4+ T cells.

It was autoimmune disease history or systemic immunosuppression that excluded patients. The chain links TRBV7-3 to TRBJ1-3; no firm D call. The input for sequencing was CD4+ or CD8+ T cells sorted from blood, taken in a trial of the OX40 agonist ivuxolimab. This receptor was taken from an adult with an advanced solid tumor such as melanoma, head and neck, liver or kidney cancer. The CDR3 sequence: CASSLAQDPGNTIYF. In DNA, the CDR3 is TGTGCCAGCAGCTTAGCGCAGGACCCAGGAAACACCATATATTTT.